The present T cell receptor (beta chain) was sequenced within a study of cytotoxic CD8 clonotypes in ibrutinib-treated CLL. Turning to the study itself: With a range of 6 to 36, the median treatment time before response samples were taken was approximately twelve months. Productive templates per sample averaged roughly 250,000; productive rearrangements, approximately 93,000.

Comments on this clone: Its target is unknown.

Study results and limitations: Stable or contracted on treatment, public clonotypes were also uncommon.

Trimming shortened V by 10 bases and J by 3 bases, and 32 bases separated the two germline ends. Germline CDR1 and CDR2: SGHDT and YYEEEE. CDR3 length equals 19 residues. Targeted sequencing depth ranged from 1 in 200,000 to 1 in 1 million T cells. TCRdb's copy holds only in-frame clones and misses some; the assay was immunoSEQ multiplex PCR. Here the sample spans some 200,000 clones, 70% being singletons. This TCR was recovered from a human donor with chronic lymphocytic leukemia. The chain couples TRBV5-6 to TRBJ1-3; D may be TRBD1 (6 bases). Sample: PBMCs, taken after 12 months of ibrutinib treatment. CDR3 DNA sequence: TGTGCCCCCCCCAGCAGCTTGGTTAGTCGGGGGGCTAGTGGAAACACCATATATTTT. Amino acids: CAPPSSLVSRGASGNTIYF.